These T cell receptor beta chains were read from a single sample in a study of PD-1 blockade in classical Hodgkin lymphoma. The assay was immunoSEQ multiplex PCR, and TCRdb's table has in-frame clones only and misses some. The sample holds 90,000 to 120,000 clones, roughly nine tenths seen once. Sequences were derived from peripheral blood mononuclear cells (PBMCs), sampled before the second cycle of nivolumab. The receptors were sampled from a human donor with classical Hodgkin lymphoma. CDR3s include the opening cysteine and the closing phenylalanine or tryptophan. D genes are given only for firm matches. Some rows mark clone size as missing; the rest say once, few, many or name a class of expanded clone.

CDR3nt: TGCGCCAGCAGCTTTTCGACGGGGACCGGGGATACGCAGTATTTT
CDR3aa: CASSFSTGTGDTQYF
abundance: NA
v_gene: TRBV5-1
j_gene: TRBJ2-3
d_gene: NA

CDR3nt: TGTGCCAGCAGCTTAGCCAGGGACAGTCCGACCTACGAGCAGTACTTC
CDR3aa: CASSLARDSPTYEQYF
abundance: NA
v_gene: TRBV7-9
j_gene: TRBJ2-7
d_gene: TRBD1

CDR3nt: TGTGCCAGCAGAGGGTGGGGGAACACTGAAGCTTTCTTT
CDR3aa: CASRGWGNTEAFF
abundance: few
v_gene: TRBV6-5
j_gene: TRBJ1-1
d_gene: NA

CDR3nt: TGTGCCAGTAGTATACAAGATTACTACGAGCAGTACTTC
CDR3aa: CASSIQDYYEQYF
abundance: NA
v_gene: TRBV19
j_gene: TRBJ2-7
d_gene: NA

CDR3nt: TGTGCCAGTAGTATATACTTGGGGGAGCTGTTTTTT
CDR3aa: CASSIYLGELFF
abundance: NA
v_gene: TRBV19
j_gene: TRBJ2-2
d_gene: NA

CDR3nt: TGTGCCTGGAGTCTCGCAGGCGGGGGGAATTCACCCCTCCACTTT
CDR3aa: CAWSLAGGGNSPLHF
abundance: NA
v_gene: TRBV30
j_gene: TRBJ1-6
d_gene: NA

CDR3nt: TGTGCCACGGTACAGGGGGCGACTCGTAATGCTTTCTTT
CDR3aa: CATVQGATRNAFF
abundance: NA
v_gene: TRBV6-1
j_gene: TRBJ1-1
d_gene: TRBD1

CDR3nt: TGCGCCAGCAGCCTTACTGCAGCGCCCCACAATGAGCAGTTCTTC
CDR3aa: CASSLTAAPHNEQFF
abundance: NA
v_gene: TRBV5-1
j_gene: TRBJ2-1
d_gene: NA

CDR3nt: TGTGCCAGCAGTGGGGCAGGACAGGTCTCCTATAGCAATCAGCCCCAGCATTTT
CDR3aa: CASSGAGQVSYSNQPQHF
abundance: NA
v_gene: TRBV28
j_gene: TRBJ1-5
d_gene: TRBD1

CDR3nt: TGTGCCAGCAGAACCGGGACGGCCTATAATTCACCCCTCCACTTT
CDR3aa: CASRTGTAYNSPLHF
abundance: NA
v_gene: TRBV6-1
j_gene: TRBJ1-6
d_gene: NA

CDR3nt: TGTGCCAGCAGTTCCCCGGGGGGGACCGGGGAGCTGTTTTTT
CDR3aa: CASSSPGGTGELFF
abundance: NA
v_gene: TRBV28
j_gene: TRBJ2-2
d_gene: TRBD2

CDR3nt: TGTGCCAGCAGGACACTAGCGCCTTCCTACAATGAGCAGTTCTTC
CDR3aa: CASRTLAPSYNEQFF
abundance: once
v_gene: TRBV5-5
j_gene: TRBJ2-1
d_gene: TRBD2

CDR3nt: TGTGCCACCAGCAGAGACGGGAGCCAAGAGACCCAGTACTTC
CDR3aa: CATSRDGSQETQYF
abundance: NA
v_gene: TRBV15
j_gene: TRBJ2-5
d_gene: NA

CDR3nt: TGCGCCAGCAGCCAAGGGACTAGCGGGTACGAGCAGTACTTC
CDR3aa: CASSQGTSGYEQYF
abundance: NA
v_gene: TRBV4-1
j_gene: TRBJ2-7
d_gene: TRBD2

CDR3nt: TGTGCCAGTAGTATTGAAGTCGGATTAGATACGCAGTATTTT
CDR3aa: CASSIEVGLDTQYF
abundance: NA
v_gene: TRBV19
j_gene: TRBJ2-3
d_gene: NA

CDR3nt: TGTGCCAGCAGTTATCACCCCTTGAACATGAACACTGAAGCTTTCTTT
CDR3aa: CASSYHPLNMNTEAFF
abundance: NA
v_gene: TRBV6-5
j_gene: TRBJ1-1
d_gene: NA

CDR3nt: TGTGCCAGCAGCCGACAGGGAGGGGGCACTGAAGCTTTCTTT
CDR3aa: CASSRQGGGTEAFF
abundance: once
v_gene: TRBV6-5
j_gene: TRBJ1-1
d_gene: TRBD1

CDR3nt: TGTGCCAGCAGCCTTGGACAGGGGGCTATAAGCTATGGCTACACCTTC
CDR3aa: CASSLGQGAISYGYTF
abundance: NA
v_gene: TRBV28
j_gene: TRBJ1-2
d_gene: TRBD1

CDR3nt: TGTGCCAGCAGCTTAGCGGGAGGAGACTACAATGAGCAGTTCTTC
CDR3aa: CASSLAGGDYNEQFF
abundance: NA
v_gene: TRBV7-2
j_gene: TRBJ2-1
d_gene: NA

CDR3nt: TGTGCCAGTAGTATTGTCGGGGCAGACGAGCAGTACTTC
CDR3aa: CASSIVGADEQYF
abundance: NA
v_gene: TRBV19
j_gene: TRBJ2-7
d_gene: NA

CDR3nt: TGCGCCAGCAAGCCCCAGGATTTTAGGTCCAATCAGCCCCAGCATTTT
CDR3aa: CASKPQDFRSNQPQHF
abundance: NA
v_gene: TRBV10-2
j_gene: TRBJ1-5
d_gene: NA

CDR3nt: TGCGCCAGCAGCTTGGAGGGACAGGGGAGCGAGCAGTACTTC
CDR3aa: CASSLEGQGSEQYF
abundance: NA
v_gene: TRBV5-1
j_gene: TRBJ2-7
d_gene: TRBD1

CDR3nt: TGTGCCAGCAGCCCCGGGACTAGCGTTTTTTCCTCCTACGAGCAGTACTTC
CDR3aa: CASSPGTSVFSSYEQYF
abundance: NA
v_gene: TRBV5-4
j_gene: TRBJ2-7
d_gene: TRBD2

CDR3nt: TGTGCCAGCAACAATCGGGACGTCACCTACGAGCAGTACTTC
CDR3aa: CASNNRDVTYEQYF
abundance: NA
v_gene: TRBV28
j_gene: TRBJ2-7
d_gene: NA

CDR3nt: TGTGCCAGCAACCCGGGACTGAAAAACAATGAGCAGTTCTTC
CDR3aa: CASNPGLKNNEQFF
abundance: NA
v_gene: TRBV25-1
j_gene: TRBJ2-1
d_gene: NA

CDR3nt: TGTGCCACCCAGGGACAGTTAACAGATACGCAGTATTTT
CDR3aa: CATQGQLTDTQYF
abundance: NA
v_gene: TRBV19
j_gene: TRBJ2-3
d_gene: TRBD1

CDR3nt: TGTGCCAGCAGCCAAGGACTAGCGGGATTCTACGAGCAGTACTTC
CDR3aa: CASSQGLAGFYEQYF
abundance: once
v_gene: TRBV16
j_gene: TRBJ2-7
d_gene: TRBD2

CDR3nt: TGCGCCAGCAGCAGAGACCCAGGGAACACTGAAGCTTTCTTT
CDR3aa: CASSRDPGNTEAFF
abundance: NA
v_gene: TRBV5-1
j_gene: TRBJ1-1
d_gene: NA

CDR3nt: TGTGCTAGTGGTTTGGACCGAGGGGGTGGCTACACCTTC
CDR3aa: CASGLDRGGGYTF
abundance: NA
v_gene: TRBV12-5
j_gene: TRBJ1-2
d_gene: NA

CDR3nt: TGTGCCAGCCGATCGGATGCGACAGGTCGGGGCGCGACCGGGGAGCTGTTTTTT
CDR3aa: CASRSDATGRGATGELFF
abundance: once
v_gene: TRBV14
j_gene: TRBJ2-2
d_gene: NA

CDR3nt: TGCGCCAGCAGCCAAGAGGAAAGGATCCCTAACTATGGCTACACCTTC
CDR3aa: CASSQEERIPNYGYTF
abundance: NA
v_gene: TRBV4-1
j_gene: TRBJ1-2
d_gene: NA

CDR3nt: TGTGCCAGCAGTTACTCCGCCACTAACTATGGCTACACCTTC
CDR3aa: CASSYSATNYGYTF
abundance: NA
v_gene: TRBV6-5
j_gene: TRBJ1-2
d_gene: NA

CDR3nt: TGCGCCAGCAGTGAGCGGGATTTGGCCAGCTCACCCCTCCACTTT
CDR3aa: CASSERDLASSPLHF
abundance: NA
v_gene: TRBV10-1
j_gene: TRBJ1-6
d_gene: NA

CDR3nt: TGTGCCAGCAGTCTTGGGCCAAGTCCGGCCGGGGAGCTGTTTTTT
CDR3aa: CASSLGPSPAGELFF
abundance: NA
v_gene: TRBV27
j_gene: TRBJ2-2
d_gene: NA

CDR3nt: TGTGCCAGCAGCCAGGGGGGACTAGTGGGCCAGCAGTTCTTC
CDR3aa: CASSQGGLVGQQFF
abundance: NA
v_gene: TRBV14
j_gene: TRBJ2-1
d_gene: TRBD2

CDR3nt: TGTGCCAGCAGTTACAGGGGGCGGGGAGCTTTCTTT
CDR3aa: CASSYRGRGAFF
abundance: NA
v_gene: TRBV2
j_gene: TRBJ1-1
d_gene: TRBD1

CDR3nt: TGCGCCAGCAGCTTGGTGGTGGGACAGGGCATGTACGAGCAGTACTTC
CDR3aa: CASSLVVGQGMYEQYF
abundance: NA
v_gene: TRBV5-1
j_gene: TRBJ2-7
d_gene: TRBD1

CDR3nt: TGCGCCAGCAGCTTGGGACTAGCGGGAGGACCGGTCTCCTACAATGAGCAGTTCTTC
CDR3aa: CASSLGLAGGPVSYNEQFF
abundance: NA
v_gene: TRBV5-1
j_gene: TRBJ2-1
d_gene: TRBD2

CDR3nt: TGTGCCAGCAGTCACGGCAGCGCCTCCTACAATGAGCAGTTCTTC
CDR3aa: CASSHGSASYNEQFF
abundance: NA
v_gene: TRBV11-2
j_gene: TRBJ2-1
d_gene: NA

CDR3nt: TGCGCCAGCAGCCCCCTGGCGGGAGGGCTCCTCCCCTACGAGCAGTACTTC
CDR3aa: CASSPLAGGLLPYEQYF
abundance: NA
v_gene: TRBV4-1
j_gene: TRBJ2-7
d_gene: TRBD2

CDR3nt: TGTGCCAGCAGCCAATTATCCGGGTCCCCTTCCCACGAGCAGTACTTC
CDR3aa: CASSQLSGSPSHEQYF
abundance: NA
v_gene: TRBV14
j_gene: TRBJ2-7
d_gene: NA

CDR3nt: TGTGCCAGCAGCGTAGTCGGCAGGGGAGGGACTGAAGCTTTCTTT
CDR3aa: CASSVVGRGGTEAFF
abundance: few
v_gene: TRBV9
j_gene: TRBJ1-1
d_gene: NA

CDR3nt: TGTGCCAGCAGCCAAGATCTCGACAGCCAAGAGACCCAGTACTTC
CDR3aa: CASSQDLDSQETQYF
abundance: NA
v_gene: TRBV4-2
j_gene: TRBJ2-5
d_gene: NA

CDR3nt: TGTGCCTGGAGTGTCGGACAGGGTGGAGGCTACACCTTC
CDR3aa: CAWSVGQGGGYTF
abundance: NA
v_gene: TRBV30
j_gene: TRBJ1-2
d_gene: TRBD1

CDR3nt: TGCGCCAGCAGTGAGTCTATAACTCCGGGAACAGCTTTCTTT
CDR3aa: CASSESITPGTAFF
abundance: NA
v_gene: TRBV10-1
j_gene: TRBJ1-1
d_gene: NA

CDR3nt: TGTGCCAGCAGCTTCTCTGTCAGTAACACCGGGGAGCTGTTTTTT
CDR3aa: CASSFSVSNTGELFF
abundance: NA
v_gene: TRBV5-6
j_gene: TRBJ2-2
d_gene: NA

CDR3nt: TGTGCCAGCAGACCTAACGACAGACTGTTCACTGAAGCTTTCTTT
CDR3aa: CASRPNDRLFTEAFF
abundance: NA
v_gene: TRBV28
j_gene: TRBJ1-1
d_gene: NA

CDR3nt: TGTGCCAGCAGAAGAGATCGTAACTATGGCTACACCTTC
CDR3aa: CASRRDRNYGYTF
abundance: NA
v_gene: TRBV6-5
j_gene: TRBJ1-2
d_gene: NA

CDR3nt: TGCGCCAGCAGCCAAGCTTCTTTCGGGGAGCTGTTTTTT
CDR3aa: CASSQASFGELFF
abundance: NA
v_gene: TRBV4-1
j_gene: TRBJ2-2
d_gene: NA

CDR3nt: TGTGCCAGCAGCTCCGTCTCGCCCAGGGAACGTGCAGAGACCCAGTACTTC
CDR3aa: CASSSVSPRERAETQYF
abundance: NA
v_gene: TRBV7-6
j_gene: TRBJ2-5
d_gene: NA

CDR3nt: TGCGCCAGCAGCCAAGATGAGGGAACCTACGAGCAGTACTTC
CDR3aa: CASSQDEGTYEQYF
abundance: NA
v_gene: TRBV4-3
j_gene: TRBJ2-7
d_gene: NA

CDR3nt: TGTGCCAGCAGCTCCGGTTACGCCTACGAGCAGTACTTC
CDR3aa: CASSSGYAYEQYF
abundance: NA
v_gene: TRBV7-2
j_gene: TRBJ2-7
d_gene: NA

CDR3nt: TGTGCCAGCAACCCGGGACGGTATAGCAATCAGCCCCAGCATTTT
CDR3aa: CASNPGRYSNQPQHF
abundance: NA
v_gene: TRBV2
j_gene: TRBJ1-5
d_gene: NA